Included here is one TCR beta chain sequence, with context. The antigen remains undetermined. This entry belongs to a study of T cell clonotyping in hematopoietic cell transplantation. As for the study in general: Recipients' pretransplant samples followed cytoreduction.

Time point described: recipient sample about 28 days before transplant, after cytoreduction. Study-level points and caveats: Few recipient clonotypes overlapped donors; over 95% were de novo at given depth. No sorting was done, leaving CD4 and CD8 contributions mixed. After transplant, recipient diversity fell while pathologically expanded clonotypes grew through day 180.

CDR1 DFQATT and CDR2 SNEGSKA come from the germline V gene (reference sequence). Trimming pared 5 bases from V and 5 bases from J, leaving 6 bases between. The CDR3 contains 10 residues. TCRdb keeps only in-frame clones here, not all; method: immunoSEQ multiplex PCR. The sample comprises 45,000 to 60,000 clones, over 75% of which are singletons, and less than 6.5% rests with the top ten. The chain carries TRBV20-1 and TRBJ1-1, with no clear D. This sequence was found in a man in his sixties with biphenotypic leukemia. Some clones in this sample may be carry-over from other donors' samples. The specimen comprised peripheral blood mononuclear cells, sampled before stem cell transplant. DNA of the CDR3: TGCAGTGCTTCGAGGACTGAAGCTTTCTTT. Its protein product is CSASRTEAFF.